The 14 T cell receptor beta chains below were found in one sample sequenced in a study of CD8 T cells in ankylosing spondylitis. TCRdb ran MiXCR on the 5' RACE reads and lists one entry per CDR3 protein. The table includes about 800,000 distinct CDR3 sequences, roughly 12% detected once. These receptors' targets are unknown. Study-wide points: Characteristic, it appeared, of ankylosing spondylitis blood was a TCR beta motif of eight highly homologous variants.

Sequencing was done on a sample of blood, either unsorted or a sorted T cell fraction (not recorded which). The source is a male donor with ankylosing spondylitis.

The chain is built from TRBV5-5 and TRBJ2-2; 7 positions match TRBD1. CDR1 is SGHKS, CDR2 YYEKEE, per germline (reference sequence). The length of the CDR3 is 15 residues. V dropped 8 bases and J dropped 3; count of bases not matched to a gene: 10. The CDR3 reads CASVAGTADTGELFF. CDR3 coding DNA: TGTGCCAGTGTCGCCGGGACAGCAGACACCGGGGAGCTGTTTTTT.

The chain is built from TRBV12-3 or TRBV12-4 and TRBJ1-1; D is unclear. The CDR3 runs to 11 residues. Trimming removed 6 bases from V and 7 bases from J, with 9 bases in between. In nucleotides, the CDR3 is TGTGCCAGCAGCTACGGGCGTGAAGCTTTCTTT. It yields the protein CASSYGREAFF.

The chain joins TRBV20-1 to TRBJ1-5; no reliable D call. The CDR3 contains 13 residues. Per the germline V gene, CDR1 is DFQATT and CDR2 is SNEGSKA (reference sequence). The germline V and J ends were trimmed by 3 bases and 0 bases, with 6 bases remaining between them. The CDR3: CSARPYSNQPQHF. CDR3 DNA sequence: TGCAGTGCTAGGCCCTATAGCAATCAGCCCCAGCATTTT.

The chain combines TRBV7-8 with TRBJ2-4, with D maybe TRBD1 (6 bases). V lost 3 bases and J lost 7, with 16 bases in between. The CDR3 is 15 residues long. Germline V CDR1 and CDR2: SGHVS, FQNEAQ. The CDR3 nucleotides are TGTGCCAGCAGCTTTCAGGGGCGTATAGGGAACATTCAGTACTTC. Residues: CASSFQGRIGNIQYF.

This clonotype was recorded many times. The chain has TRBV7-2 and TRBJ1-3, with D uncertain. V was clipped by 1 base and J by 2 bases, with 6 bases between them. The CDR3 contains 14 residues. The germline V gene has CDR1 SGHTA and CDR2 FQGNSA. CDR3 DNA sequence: TGTGCCAGCAGCTTAGTTGCTACTGGAAACACCATATATTTT. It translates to CASSLVATGNTIYF.

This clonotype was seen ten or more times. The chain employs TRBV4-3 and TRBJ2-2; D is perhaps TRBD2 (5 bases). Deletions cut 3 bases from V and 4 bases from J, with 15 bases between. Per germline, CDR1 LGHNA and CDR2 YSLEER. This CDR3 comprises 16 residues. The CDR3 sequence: CASSHPHGESTGELFF. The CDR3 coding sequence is TGCGCCAGCAGCCACCCGCACGGGGAATCCACCGGGGAGCTGTTTTTT.

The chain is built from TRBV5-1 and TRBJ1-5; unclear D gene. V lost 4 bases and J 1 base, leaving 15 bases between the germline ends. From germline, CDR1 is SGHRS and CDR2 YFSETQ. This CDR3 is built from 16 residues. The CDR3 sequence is CASSRTPVGSNQPQHF. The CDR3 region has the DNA TGCGCCAGCAGCCGCACCCCGGTTGGGAGCAATCAGCCCCAGCATTTT.

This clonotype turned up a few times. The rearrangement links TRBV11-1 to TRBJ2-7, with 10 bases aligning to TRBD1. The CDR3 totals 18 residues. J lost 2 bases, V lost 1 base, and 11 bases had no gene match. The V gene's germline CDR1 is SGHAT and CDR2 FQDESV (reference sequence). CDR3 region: CASSLGTGGRSPPYEQYF. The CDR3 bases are TGTGCCAGCAGCTTAGGGACAGGGGGACGATCACCTCCCTACGAGCAGTACTTC.

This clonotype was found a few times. The CDR3 reads CASSLAPNPGTGLDEQFF. As DNA, the CDR3 is TGTGCCAGCAGCCTCGCTCCCAACCCCGGGACAGGGTTGGATGAGCAGTTCTTC. J is TRBJ2-1 and V is TRBV11-2, with 9 bases fitting TRBD1. Looked up from germline, CDR1 is SGHAT and CDR2 is FQNNGV. With 5 bases clipped from V and 8 bases from J, the junction kept 19 bases outside the gene matches. The CDR3 totals 18 residues.

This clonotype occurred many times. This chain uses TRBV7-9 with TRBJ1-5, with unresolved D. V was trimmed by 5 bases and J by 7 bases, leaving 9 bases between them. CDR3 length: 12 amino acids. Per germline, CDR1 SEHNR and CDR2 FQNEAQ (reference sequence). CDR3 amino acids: CASSLYQQPQHF. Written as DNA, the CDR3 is TGTGCCAGCAGCCTTTATCAACAGCCCCAGCATTTT.

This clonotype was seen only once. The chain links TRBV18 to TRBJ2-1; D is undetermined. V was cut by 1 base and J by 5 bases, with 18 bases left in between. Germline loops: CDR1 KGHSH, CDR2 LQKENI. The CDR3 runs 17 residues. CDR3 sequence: CASSPLIYGSLNNEQFF. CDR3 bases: TGTGCCAGCTCACCACTCATTTATGGGTCCCTGAACAATGAGCAGTTCTTC.

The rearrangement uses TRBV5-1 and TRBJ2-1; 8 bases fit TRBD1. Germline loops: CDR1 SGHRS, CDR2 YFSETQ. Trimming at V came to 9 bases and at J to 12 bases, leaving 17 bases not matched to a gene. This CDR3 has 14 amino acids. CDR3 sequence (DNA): TGCGCCACGAATCTGGGGACAGGCGCCGGGGGGCAGTTCTTC. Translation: CATNLGTGAGGQFF.

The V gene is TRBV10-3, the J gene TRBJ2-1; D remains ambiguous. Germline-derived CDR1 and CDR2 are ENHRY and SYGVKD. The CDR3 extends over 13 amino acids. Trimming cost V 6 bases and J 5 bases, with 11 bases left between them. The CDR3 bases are TGTGCCATCAGGGGCCCGGCCCACAATGAGCAGTTCTTC. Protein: CAIRGPAHNEQFF.

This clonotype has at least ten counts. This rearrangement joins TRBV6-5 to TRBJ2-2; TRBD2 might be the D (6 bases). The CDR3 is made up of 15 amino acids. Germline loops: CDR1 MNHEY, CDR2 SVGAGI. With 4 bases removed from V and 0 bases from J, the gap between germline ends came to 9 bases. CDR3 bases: TGTGCCAGCAGTTGGGACTCTACGAACACCGGGGAGCTGTTTTTT. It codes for CASSWDSTNTGELFF.